One sample yielded the 22 T cell receptor beta chains listed below, sequenced in a study of shared clonotypes between healthy human individuals. Libraries were prepared by immunoSEQ multiplex PCR; TCRdb keeps only in-frame clonotypes and omits some of them. The sample includes about 1 million clones, roughly 80% of them seen just once. Material for sequencing was memory CD4+ T cells sorted from blood. Subset described: CD45RA-negative fraction. The receptors shown here come from a man aged 18 to 29 in good health.

This rearrangement joins TRBV7-8 to TRBJ2-7; D remains ambiguous. V shed 4 bases and J shed 1 base, with 11 bases lying between them. This CDR3 spans 14 amino acids. Germline V lookup: CDR1 SGHVS, CDR2 FQNEAQ. CDR3 protein: CASSSQMGSYEQYF. The CDR3 region has the DNA TGTGCCAGCAGCTCCCAGATGGGGTCCTACGAGCAGTACTTC.

J is TRBJ1-3 and V is TRBV6-1, with D tentatively TRBD1 (5 bases). V lost 8 bases to trimming and J lost 0 bases, with 11 bases between them. Germline V gene lookup returns CDR1 MNHNS and CDR2 SASEGT. The CDR3 consists of 14 residues. In nucleotides, the CDR3 is TGTGCCAGCTACCTCGGGGGCTCTGGAAACACCATATATTTT. It translates to CASYLGGSGNTIYF.

The chain recombines TRBV7-2 with TRBJ2-2; D possibly uses TRBD1 or TRBD2 (6 bases each). V was shortened by 5 bases and J by 5 bases, with 18 bases between the two germline ends. Germline values: CDR1 SGHTA, CDR2 FQGNSA. CDR3 length equals 16 residues. CDR3 bases: TGTGCCAGCAGCCGAGGGGGGCCGGTTATGACCGGGGAGCTGTTTTTT. Amino acids: CASSRGGPVMTGELFF.

The chain carries TRBV2 and TRBJ1-1; D may be TRBD1 (5 bases). The V gene's germline CDR1 is SNHLY and CDR2 FYNNEI. The CDR3 consists of 14 residues. V lost 3 bases and J lost 6, with 14 bases in between. This CDR3 reads CASSDLGQKPEAFF. CDR3 coding DNA: TGTGCCAGCAGTGACTTAGGACAAAAACCTGAAGCTTTCTTT.

This clone was counted a single time. The rearrangement joins TRBV18 to TRBJ2-6; either TRBD1 or TRBD2 may fit D (5 bases each). Between the trimmed V and J ends, which lost 5 bases and 2 bases, there was a span of 16 bases. The CDR3 has 17 residues. Germline-derived CDR1 and CDR2 are KGHSH and LQKENI. This chain's CDR3 is CASSSGTAATGANVLTF. CDR3 sequence (DNA): TGTGCCAGCTCATCCGGGACGGCCGCAACTGGGGCCAACGTCCTGACTTTC.

This chain connects TRBV5-6 to TRBJ2-5; no clear D gene. The CDR3 runs 13 residues. In germline, CDR1 is SGHDT, CDR2 YYEEEE. Trimming stripped 1 base from V and 5 bases from J, with 9 bases between. The chain's CDR3 is CASSLWQQETQYF. In DNA, the CDR3 is TGTGCCAGCAGCTTGTGGCAGCAGGAGACCCAGTACTTC.

The V gene is TRBV11-2, the J gene TRBJ1-1; D unclear. CDR3 length: 14 amino acids. V lost 0 bases to trimming and J lost 0 bases, with 5 bases between them. Germline V gene lookup returns CDR1 SGHAT and CDR2 FQNNGV. CDR3 nucleotides: TGTGCCAGCAGCTTAGATTGGTTGAACACTGAAGCTTTCTTT. It specifies CASSLDWLNTEAFF.

The chain uses TRBV2 and TRBJ2-7; D ambiguous. Germline V gives CDR1 SNHLY, CDR2 FYNNEI. The ends were cut back, 3 bases at V and 5 bases at J, with 8 bases in the middle. The CDR3 is 12 amino acids. The CDR3 is CASSDPGDEQYF. CDR3 bases: TGTGCCAGCAGTGACCCGGGCGACGAGCAGTACTTC.

This chain connects TRBV6-1 to TRBJ2-5; 9 bases are a match to TRBD2. This CDR3 has 15 amino acids. The trim removed 4 bases at V and 2 bases at J, leaving 5 bases unmatched. Germline values: CDR1 MNHNS, CDR2 SASEGT. CDR3 DNA sequence: TGTGCCAGCAGTGGGGGGACTAGCCGTCAAGAGACCCAGTACTTC. Translated, it gives CASSGGTSRQETQYF.

The chain carries TRBV18 and TRBJ2-1; 7 bases map to TRBD2. Losses at the gene ends were 2 bases for V and 8 bases for J; bases not matched to a gene: 6. CDR1 is KGHSH and CDR2 is LQKENI in the germline V gene. The CDR3 runs 14 residues. The CDR3 nucleotides read TGTGCCAGCTCACCAGGACTAGTTCGCGATGAGCAGTTCTTC. Protein product: CASSPGLVRDEQFF.

The rearrangement links TRBV2 to TRBJ2-3; D may be TRBD1 (6 bases). This CDR3 spans 14 amino acids. Trimming stripped 3 bases from V and 2 bases from J, with 9 bases between. Germline V gene sequence: CDR1 SNHLY, CDR2 FYNNEI. The CDR3 bases are TGTGCCAGCAGTGATAGGGGGATCACAGATACGCAGTATTTT. It translates to CASSDRGITDTQYF.

The CDR3 region is CASSVQGLEYF. The CDR3 bases are TGTGCCAGCAGTGTGCAGGGGCTAGAGTACTTC. The chain joins TRBV2 to TRBJ2-4, with D maybe TRBD1 (6 bases). Trimming removed 4 bases from V and 14 bases from J, with 12 bases in between. From germline, CDR1 is SNHLY and CDR2 FYNNEI. This CDR3 has 11 amino acids.

This clone appeared a few times. This rearrangement joins TRBV6-5 to TRBJ2-5; D is unresolved. V gave up 2 bases and J gave up 3 bases, with 1 base separating them. The CDR3 consists of 11 residues. Germline lookup yields CDR1 MNHEY and CDR2 SVGAGI. CDR3 residues: CASSYKETQYF. CDR3 nucleotide sequence: TGTGCCAGCAGTTACAAAGAGACCCAGTACTTC.

The chain uses TRBV4-2 and TRBJ1-2, with D possibly matching TRBD1 (6 bases). Looked up from germline, CDR1 is LGHNA and CDR2 is YNFKEQ. The V and J ends lost 9 bases and 3 bases respectively, with 11 bases between them. The length of the CDR3 is 12 residues. The CDR3 region is CASTGRDYGYTF. The CDR3 region has the DNA TGTGCCAGTACAGGGAGGGACTATGGCTACACCTTC.

In its sample, this clone was seen many times. As DNA, the CDR3 is TGTGCCAGCAGTCTGGATCGCGGTAATCAGCCCCAGCATTTT. Protein: CASSLDRGNQPQHF. The rearrangement joins TRBV28 to TRBJ1-5; D is undetermined. The CDR3 covers 14 residues. CDR1 MDHEN and CDR2 SYDVKM come from the germline V gene. V lost 5 bases and J lost 4, with 12 bases in between.

The V call is TRBV18, the J call TRBJ1-6; no clear D. Trimming took off 4 bases at V and 7 bases at J, with 8 bases between the two ends. Germline lookup yields CDR1 KGHSH and CDR2 LQKENI. The CDR3 extends over 13 amino acids. CDR3 in amino acids: CASSRGRNSPLHF. CDR3 bases: TGTGCCAGCTCACGCGGGAGGAATTCACCCCTCCACTTT.

The chain joins TRBV19 to TRBJ2-2; D gene uncertain. Germline CDR1 is LNHDA and CDR2 is SQIVND (reference sequence). The V end was cut by 4 bases, the J end by 4 bases, with 7 bases between. The CDR3 length is 13 residues. The CDR3 nucleotides are TGTGCCAGTAGTACAGTTTCCACCGGGGAGCTGTTTTTT. It yields the protein CASSTVSTGELFF.

This clone came up a few times. The chain recombines TRBV7-3 with TRBJ1-1, with 7 bases fitting TRBD1. Germline assignment: CDR1 SGHTA and CDR2 FQGTGA. Trimming at V came to 5 bases and at J to 3 bases, leaving 3 bases not matched to a gene. This CDR3 has 13 residues. CDR3 residues: CASSRGPDTEAFF. For the CDR3, the DNA is TGTGCCAGCAGCAGGGGGCCCGACACTGAAGCTTTCTTT.

Only a few counts were recorded for this clone. The chain employs TRBV18 and TRBJ2-1; TRBD2 matches 9 bases. V lost 2 bases, J lost 8 bases, and 4 bases stayed unmatched. Germline V gene data show CDR1 as KGHSH and CDR2 as LQKENI. This CDR3 is built from 14 residues. The CDR3 is CASSPSERGDEQFF. CDR3 DNA: TGTGCCAGCTCACCAAGCGAGCGGGGGGATGAGCAGTTCTTC.

V gene TRBV6-1 combines with J gene TRBJ1-5; TRBD1 might be the D (5 bases). The CDR3 is 14 residues long. The germline CDR1 and CDR2 sequences are MNHNS and SASEGT. The V end lost 6 bases, the J end lost 3 bases, and 12 bases lay between the germline ends. CDR3 sequence (DNA): TGTGCCAGCAGGAACGACAGACTCAATCAGCCCCAGCATTTT. Protein product: CASRNDRLNQPQHF.

V usage is TRBV30 and J usage is TRBJ1-6; no reliable D call. There are 13 residues in the CDR3. Trimming pared 1 base from V and 9 bases from J, leaving 10 bases between. Germline-derived CDR1 and CDR2 are GTSNPN and SVGIG (reference sequence). CDR3 DNA sequence: TGTGCCTGGAGTGATCCCTGGGGTTCACCCCTCCACTTT. It specifies CAWSDPWGSPLHF.

For this clone: This sample also contains other DNA sequences that code for the same CDR3. V is TRBV2 and J is TRBJ2-5, with 8 bases fitting TRBD2. The V segment lost 5 bases and the J segment 4 bases; nucleotides outside the gene matches: 6. CDR3 size: 14 residues. Germline loops: CDR1 SNHLY, CDR2 FYNNEI. CDR3 sequence: CASSRGGAVETQYF. CDR3 nucleotides: TGTGCCAGCAGTCGGGGGGGGGCCGTAGAGACCCAGTACTTC.